This is a list of T cell receptor beta chains from one sample in a study of blood T cell repertoires in COVID-19. Only in-frame clones appear in the TCRdb table, and some are missing; sequencing was by immunoSEQ multiplex PCR. The top ten clones hold around 24% of a sample with roughly 160,000 clones, about 88% of them seen once. Sequenced input: peripheral blood. The receptors originated from a man in his fifties or sixties with acute or convalescent COVID-19. CDR3s include the opening cysteine and the closing phenylalanine or tryptophan. Each record gives: clone size, V gene, D gene, J gene, CDR3 protein, CDR3 DNA. The D gene is left open where the match is weak. A clone size is listed for some rows: how often the clone was seen (once, few, many), or a class if it is expanded.

-	TRBV7-9	-	TRBJ1-1	CASSLKQNKNTEAFF	TGTGCCAGCAGCTTAAAACAGAATAAGAACACTGAAGCTTTCTTT
-	TRBV5-6	-	TRBJ2-7	CASSLGQAAYEQYF	TGTGCCAGCAGCTTGGGGCAGGCAGCCTACGAGCAGTACTTC
-	TRBV7-2	TRBD2	TRBJ2-1	CASSLTAGVANEQFF	TGTGCCAGCAGCTTAACAGCGGGAGTGGCCAATGAGCAGTTCTTC
-	TRBV18	-	TRBJ2-5	CASSPGLGSQETQYF	TGTGCCAGCTCACCAGGACTGGGGAGCCAAGAGACCCAGTACTTC
-	TRBV28	TRBD2	TRBJ2-7	CASRRSGAYEQYF	TGTGCCAGCAGACGTAGCGGGGCCTACGAGCAGTACTTC
-	TRBV9	TRBD2	TRBJ2-3	CASSAGLAGTDTQYF	TGTGCCAGCAGCGCAGGACTAGCGGGCACAGATACGCAGTATTTT
-	TRBV6-5	-	TRBJ2-1	CASFDRQPYNEQFF	TGTGCCAGCTTTGACAGGCAACCATACAATGAGCAGTTCTTC
-	TRBV12-5	-	TRBJ1-6	CASGPHQFGSQPLHF	TGTGCTAGTGGTCCCCACCAATTCGGGTCACAACCCCTCCACTTT
-	TRBV2	-	TRBJ1-5	CASSPGIYQPQHF	TGTGCCAGCAGTCCCGGGATTTATCAGCCCCAGCATTTT
-	TRBV5-4	-	TRBJ1-2	CASSLGTDYYTF	TGTGCCAGCAGCTTGGGGACAGATTACTACACCTTC
-	TRBV5-1	TRBD1	TRBJ2-2	CASSLWQGDTGELFF	TGCGCCAGCAGCTTATGGCAGGGGGACACCGGGGAGCTGTTTTTT
-	TRBV9	-	TRBJ1-3	CASSGDSSGNTIYF	TGTGCCAGCAGCGGTGACAGCTCTGGAAACACCATATATTTT
-	TRBV5-4	-	TRBJ1-6	CASSSGGAQNSPLHF	TGTGCCAGCAGTTCTGGAGGGGCCCAAAATTCACCCCTCCACTTT
-	TRBV7-8	-	TRBJ1-1	CASSLALAAGNSAFF	TGTGCCAGCAGCTTAGCGCTAGCAGCTGGGAACTCAGCTTTCTTT
-	TRBV6-1	TRBD1	TRBJ1-1	CASSEGTGVTEAFF	TGTGCCAGCAGTGAAGGGACAGGGGTCACTGAAGCTTTCTTT
-	TRBV6-1	TRBD2	TRBJ2-5	CASSEATSGGASKTQYF	TGTGCCAGCAGTGAAGCAACTAGCGGGGGGGCGTCGAAGACCCAGTACTTC
-	TRBV25-1	TRBD1	TRBJ2-5	CASARTRGQGGRETQYF	TGTGCCAGCGCACGAACCCGGGGACAGGGCGGGAGAGAGACCCAGTACTTC
once	TRBV28	TRBD2	TRBJ2-2	CASNIAGEDTGELFF	TGTGCCAGCAACATAGCGGGAGAGGACACCGGGGAGCTGTTTTTT
-	TRBV11-3	TRBD2	TRBJ2-2	CASSLGRGLAGEVTGELFF	TGTGCCAGCAGCCTTGGCCGAGGACTAGCGGGAGAAGTCACCGGGGAGCTGTTTTTT
-	TRBV27	-	TRBJ1-4	CASSFHGRREKLFF	TGTGCCAGCAGTTTCCACGGGAGGCGGGAAAAACTGTTTTTT
-	TRBV24-1	TRBD1	TRBJ2-7	CATNPGQGYEQYF	TGTGCCACCAACCCGGGACAGGGCTACGAGCAGTACTTC
-	TRBV18	-	TRBJ2-2	CASSLTGDFNTGELFF	TGTGCCAGCTCACTCACCGGGGATTTCAACACCGGGGAGCTGTTTTTT
-	TRBV3-1/TRBV3-2	TRBD2	TRBJ2-1	CASSGRLAGGDEQFF	TGTGCCAGCAGCGGACGACTAGCGGGGGGAGATGAGCAGTTCTTC
-	TRBV7-2	TRBD2	TRBJ2-5	CASSQTSGRWSGETQYF	TGTGCCAGCAGTCAGACTAGCGGGAGATGGTCGGGAGAGACCCAGTACTTC
-	TRBV10-3	TRBD2	TRBJ2-3	CAISNGASGGRGDTQYF	TGTGCCATCAGCAATGGGGCTAGCGGGGGGCGTGGAGATACGCAGTATTTT
-	TRBV14	TRBD1	TRBJ2-4	CASSRTGGGDIQYF	TGTGCCAGCAGCAGGACAGGGGGCGGTGACATTCAGTACTTC
-	TRBV14	-	TRBJ2-5	CASSQDWRAGETQYF	TGTGCCAGCAGCCAAGATTGGAGGGCCGGAGAAACCCAGTACTTC
-	TRBV5-1	TRBD1	TRBJ1-2	CASSGGWTGSGYTF	TGCGCCAGCAGCGGGGGGTGGACAGGGAGCGGCTACACCTTC
-	TRBV28	TRBD1	TRBJ1-1	CASSLIGQGASEAFF	TGTGCCAGCAGTTTAATCGGACAGGGGGCGTCTGAAGCTTTCTTT
-	TRBV6-2/TRBV6-3	-	TRBJ1-1	CASSLPAVYVGTEAFF	TGTGCCAGCAGTCTCCCGGCGGTTTATGTTGGCACTGAAGCTTTCTTT